The rows below give T cell receptor beta chains drawn from one sample of a study of OX40 agonist ivuxolimab in advanced cancers. Assay: immunoSEQ multiplex PCR; the TCRdb copy retains only in-frame clones and omits some. Among about 91,000 clones, about 87% were seen once, and the ten largest hold more than 4%. The sequencing used CD4+ or CD8+ T cells sorted from blood, collected in a trial of the OX40 agonist ivuxolimab. These receptors originate from an adult with an advanced solid tumor such as melanoma, head and neck, liver or kidney cancer. The CDR3 runs from the conserved cysteine through the conserved F or W. Fields, in order: J gene, clone size, D gene, V gene, CDR3 DNA, CDR3 protein. A D gene is named only where the DNA matches it firmly. Clone sizes are given selectively: once, few, many, or a class where the clone is expanded.

>TRBJ1-5|-|-|TRBV7-9
TGTGCCAGCAGCCGTGACGGTAGCAATCAGCCCCAGCATTTT
CASSRDGSNQPQHF
>TRBJ1-2|-|-|TRBV11-2
TGTGCCAGCAGCTTAGTCCCAGCAGACTACTATGGCTACACCTTC
CASSLVPADYYGYTF
>TRBJ2-5|-|TRBD2|TRBV29-1
TGCAGCGTTGTAATAGCGGGAGGAGAGACCCAGTACTTC
CSVVIAGGETQYF
>TRBJ2-5|-|TRBD2|TRBV18
TGTGCCAGCTCACGCAACAAACTAGCGGGAGGCCAAGAGACCCAGTACTTC
CASSRNKLAGGQETQYF
>TRBJ1-4|-|TRBD1|TRBV5-6
TGTGCCAGCAGCTTGGCAGGGGGCTTTCGTGAAAAACTGTTTTTT
CASSLAGGFREKLFF
>TRBJ2-2|-|-|TRBV27
TGTGCCAGCAGAGGGGGACGGATAATCACCGGGGAGCTGTTTTTT
CASRGGRIITGELFF
>TRBJ1-1|-|-|TRBV11-2
TGTGCCAGCAGCTTAGGTCGGAACACTGAAGCTTTCTTT
CASSLGRNTEAFF
>TRBJ2-1|-|-|TRBV11-3
TGTGCCAGCAGCCCAAGTTCCGGGGCTGGCAATGAGCAGTTCTTC
CASSPSSGAGNEQFF
>TRBJ1-2|medium-sized|-|TRBV6-4
TGTGCCAGCAGCGAGAATGGGGGCGACTATGGCTACACCTTC
CASSENGGDYGYTF
>TRBJ2-2|-|-|TRBV18
TGTGCCAGCTCACCAGGGGCCCGAGAGCTGTTTTTT
CASSPGARELFF
>TRBJ2-7|-|TRBD1|TRBV6-6
TGTGCCAGCAGTTACCAGGGGACAGGGGCATCCTACGAGCAGTACTTC
CASSYQGTGASYEQYF
>TRBJ1-4|-|-|TRBV29-1
TGCAGCGTTGGAATCGGCCCTAATGAAAAACTGTTTTTT
CSVGIGPNEKLFF
>TRBJ2-1|-|TRBD2|TRBV7-6
TGTGCCAGCAGCCCCCAGTCAGCTAGCGGGATCGGGATCAACAATGAGCAGTTCTTC
CASSPQSASGIGINNEQFF
>TRBJ1-3|-|-|TRBV2
TGTGCCAGCAGTCCCCAGGGTAGCTCTGGAAACACCATATATTTT
CASSPQGSSGNTIYF
>TRBJ1-2|once|-|TRBV15
TGTGCCACTGGGCGCCCCGGGTCCCCTGGCTACACCTTC
CATGRPGSPGYTF
>TRBJ2-5|-|TRBD1|TRBV18
TGTGCCAGCTCCCGTGGACAGGCCCAAGAGACCCAGTACTTC
CASSRGQAQETQYF
>TRBJ2-1|few|TRBD2|TRBV5-4
TGTGCCAGCAGCTTGCCAGCGGGAGGGCCAAATGAGCAGTTCTTC
CASSLPAGGPNEQFF
>TRBJ1-2|-|TRBD1|TRBV7-2
TGTGCCAGCAGCACACATCACCGGGACAGGGTTTATGGCTACACCTTC
CASSTHHRDRVYGYTF
>TRBJ2-3|-|-|TRBV16
TGTGCCAGCAGCCATCCGGGCAGGTATGCCCCAACAGATACGCAGTATTTT
CASSHPGRYAPTDTQYF
>TRBJ2-2|-|-|TRBV6-5
TGTGCCAGCAGTCGGGCCGGGGAGCTGTTTTTT
CASSRAGELFF
>TRBJ1-3|few|TRBD1|TRBV5-1
TGCGCCAGCAGCTTGGTGACAGGGGACTTAAATTCTGGAAACACCATATATTTT
CASSLVTGDLNSGNTIYF
>TRBJ2-3|-|-|TRBV5-4
TGTGCCAGCAGCTTGAGTAAAGGACAGACAGATACGCAGTATTTT
CASSLSKGQTDTQYF
>TRBJ1-3|once|TRBD1|TRBV7-6
TGTGCCAGCAGCTATCTACCGGGACAGGGAAGAAACTCTGGAAACACCATATATTTT
CASSYLPGQGRNSGNTIYF
>TRBJ2-5|-|TRBD2|TRBV18
TGTGCCAGCTCACCTATCCCGGGAGGCCCAGAGACCCAGTACTTC
CASSPIPGGPETQYF
>TRBJ2-1|once|TRBD2|TRBV29-1
TGCAGCGTTGGACTAGCGGGAGCCCCCTCCTACAATGAGCAGTTCTTC
CSVGLAGAPSYNEQFF
>TRBJ1-2|-|-|TRBV7-2
TGTGCCAGCAGCTTACTACCGCTCGACACCCGTAATGGCTACACCTTC
CASSLLPLDTRNGYTF
>TRBJ1-2|-|TRBD1|TRBV9
TGTGCCAGCAGCCCCGAGGACAGGGTCGGCTATGGCTACACCTTC
CASSPEDRVGYGYTF
>TRBJ2-7|-|-|TRBV5-1
TGCGCCAGCAGCTTGGACGGCAGGACATACTACGAGCAGTACTTC
CASSLDGRTYYEQYF
>TRBJ2-1|-|-|TRBV6-5
TGTGCCAGCAGGCGGGGGCTTCTCAATGAGCAGTTCTTC
CASRRGLLNEQFF
>TRBJ1-5|-|TRBD1|TRBV5-1
TGCGCCAGCAGCTTGGGGACAGGGCTCAATCAGCCCCAGCATTTT
CASSLGTGLNQPQHF
>TRBJ1-1|-|-|TRBV5-1
TGCGCCAGCAGCTTGGAACCAGCGAACACTGAAGCTTTCTTT
CASSLEPANTEAFF
>TRBJ2-1|-|-|TRBV29-1
TGCAGCGTTGAACGGGACTCAGGGGATGAGCAGTTCTTC
CSVERDSGDEQFF
>TRBJ2-1|-|-|TRBV28
TGTGCCAGCAGGGGGGTGGATGGCAGGGCCTCCTACAATGGGCAGTTCTTC
CASRGVDGRASYNGQFF
>TRBJ1-2|once|-|TRBV10-2
TGCGCCAGCAGACGGGATTTAACCTATGGCTACACCTTC
CASRRDLTYGYTF
>TRBJ2-5|-|TRBD1|TRBV7-3
TGTGCCAGCAGCTGGACAGGGCAAGAGACCCAGTACTTC
CASSWTGQETQYF
>TRBJ1-1|-|TRBD1|TRBV7-8
TGTGCCAGCAGCTTAGGACAGGGGAACACTGAAGCTTTCTTT
CASSLGQGNTEAFF
>TRBJ2-7|once|-|TRBV4-2
TGTGCCAGCAGCCAAGGGTCGAGCGTTTCCTACGAGCAGTACTTC
CASSQGSSVSYEQYF
>TRBJ1-3|-|TRBD1|TRBV2
TGTGCCAGTAGGGCACGGACAGGGACGCGAAACACCATATATTTT
CASRARTGTRNTIYF
>TRBJ1-1|-|-|TRBV28
TGTGCCAGCAGTCTCGAGGTCACTGAAGCTTTCTTT
CASSLEVTEAFF
>TRBJ1-2|-|-|TRBV7-9
TGTGCCAGCAGCTTCCCGGGCTATGGCTACACCTTC
CASSFPGYGYTF
>TRBJ1-1|few|-|TRBV29-1
TGCAGCGTGGGGACCACTAGAAATATGAACACTGAAGCTTTCTTT
CSVGTTRNMNTEAFF
>TRBJ2-7|once|TRBD1|TRBV19
TGTGCCAGTAGTATGATGCACGGGACAGGGCTCGAGCAGTACTTC
CASSMMHGTGLEQYF
>TRBJ2-2|-|-|TRBV9
TGTGCCAGCAGCCAGACCACGAACACCGGGGAGCTGTTTTTT
CASSQTTNTGELFF
>TRBJ1-1|-|-|TRBV5-1
TGCGCCAGCAGCTTCCAGTCCCAAATACTGAACACTGAAGCTTTCTTT
CASSFQSQILNTEAFF
>TRBJ2-5|-|-|TRBV5-1
TGCGCCAGCAGCTTGGCCCCCCAGGGGCCCGGGGAGACCCAGTACTTC
CASSLAPQGPGETQYF
>TRBJ2-3|once|-|TRBV9
TGTGCCAGCAGCGACAGGCGGATTGCTAGCACAGATACGCAGTATTTT
CASSDRRIASTDTQYF
>TRBJ1-2|-|TRBD1|TRBV5-1
TGCGCCAGCAGCGCCGGGACAGGGGAAGGCTATGGCTACACCTTC
CASSAGTGEGYGYTF
>TRBJ2-3|-|-|TRBV5-1
TGCGCCAGCAGCTTGGCCGGGCCGTCGGGCACAGATACGCAGTATTTT
CASSLAGPSGTDTQYF
>TRBJ2-2|-|TRBD2|TRBV7-9
TGTGCCAGCAGCTTAATCGGTCTAGCGGGGACCGGGGAGCTGTTTTTT
CASSLIGLAGTGELFF
>TRBJ1-5|once|-|TRBV29-1
TGCAGCGTCAGGACAGCCCGGGATCAGCCCCAGCATTTT
CSVRTARDQPQHF
>TRBJ1-1|-|-|TRBV29-1
TGCAGCGTCCGGGTGGGCTCCTCCACTGAAGCTTTCTTT
CSVRVGSSTEAFF